This T cell receptor beta chain is drawn from a study of Graves' ophthalmopathy and Graves' hyperthyroidism. Germline lookup yields CDR1 GTSNPN and CDR2 SVGIG (reference sequence). The V segment lost 2 bases and the J segment 6 bases; nucleotides outside the gene matches: 9. This CDR3 contains 14 residues. Only newly diagnosed hyperthyroidism patients aged 18 to 65, with under 2 months' duration, were enrolled. Someone took the PBMCs out of 10 ml of fresh peripheral blood. Amplification from RNA transcripts yielded the TCR beta CDR3 regions. RT-PCR with HTBI primers came first, then second-round multiplex PCR. A single record per CDR3 protein comes from TCRdb applying MiXCR to the multiplex PCR reads. Here the sample spans 400,000 to 500,000 distinct CDR3 sequences, 21% being singletons.

This sequence was found in a woman aged 18-30 years with stable Graves' hyperthyroidism. The rearrangement links TRBV30 to TRBJ2-7; TRBD1 agrees at 8 bases. Sequenced input: peripheral blood. The CDR3 DNA sequence: TGTGCCTGGAGTCCCGGGACAGGTCAAGTCGAGCAGTACTTC. Protein product: CAWSPGTGQVEQYF.